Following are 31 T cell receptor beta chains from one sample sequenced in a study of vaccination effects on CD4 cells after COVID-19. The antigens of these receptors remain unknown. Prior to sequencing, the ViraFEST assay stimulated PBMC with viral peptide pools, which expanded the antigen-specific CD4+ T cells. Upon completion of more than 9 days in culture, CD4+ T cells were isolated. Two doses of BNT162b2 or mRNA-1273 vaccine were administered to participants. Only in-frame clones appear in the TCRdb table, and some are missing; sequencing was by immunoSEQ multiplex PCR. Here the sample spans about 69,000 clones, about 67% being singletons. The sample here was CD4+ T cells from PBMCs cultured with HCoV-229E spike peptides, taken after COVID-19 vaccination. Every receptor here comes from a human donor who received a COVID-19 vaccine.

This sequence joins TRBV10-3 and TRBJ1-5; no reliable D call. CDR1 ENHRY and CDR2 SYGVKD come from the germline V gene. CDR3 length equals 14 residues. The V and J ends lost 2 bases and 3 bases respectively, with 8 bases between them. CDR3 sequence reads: CAISEPGFNQPQHF. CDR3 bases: TGTGCCATCAGTGAGCCCGGATTCAATCAGCCCCAGCATTTT.

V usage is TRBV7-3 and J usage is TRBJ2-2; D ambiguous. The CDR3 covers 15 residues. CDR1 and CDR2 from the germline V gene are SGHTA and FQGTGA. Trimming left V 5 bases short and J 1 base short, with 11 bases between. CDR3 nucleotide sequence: TGTGCCAGCAGCCCCCGGTTGGGGAACACCGGGGAGCTGTTTTTT. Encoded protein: CASSPRLGNTGELFF.

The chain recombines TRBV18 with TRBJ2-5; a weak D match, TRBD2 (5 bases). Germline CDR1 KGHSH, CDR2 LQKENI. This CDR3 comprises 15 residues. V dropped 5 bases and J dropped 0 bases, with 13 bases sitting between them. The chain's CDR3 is CASSTREKYQETQYF. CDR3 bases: TGTGCCAGCTCAACCCGGGAAAAGTACCAAGAGACCCAGTACTTC.

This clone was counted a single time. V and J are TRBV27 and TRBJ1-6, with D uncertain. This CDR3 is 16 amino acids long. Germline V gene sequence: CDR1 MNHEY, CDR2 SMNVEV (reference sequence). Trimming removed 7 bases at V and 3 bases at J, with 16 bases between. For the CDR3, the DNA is TGTGCCAGCACGGTATCCGCGCCTTACTATAATTCACCCCTCCACTTT. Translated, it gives CASTVSAPYYNSPLHF.

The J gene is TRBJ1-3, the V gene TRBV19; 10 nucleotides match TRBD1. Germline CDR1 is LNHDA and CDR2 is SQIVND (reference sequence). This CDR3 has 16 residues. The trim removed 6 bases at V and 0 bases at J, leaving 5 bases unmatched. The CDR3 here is CASRPGQGSSGNTIYF. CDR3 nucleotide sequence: TGTGCCAGTAGACCGGGACAGGGGAGCTCTGGAAACACCATATATTTT.

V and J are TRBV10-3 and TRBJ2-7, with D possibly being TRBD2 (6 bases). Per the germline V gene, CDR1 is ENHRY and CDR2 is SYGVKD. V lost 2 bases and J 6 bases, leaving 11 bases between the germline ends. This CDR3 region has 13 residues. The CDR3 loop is CAISERGSGEQYV. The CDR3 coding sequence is TGTGCCATCAGTGAGCGGGGGTCCGGCGAGCAGTACGTC.

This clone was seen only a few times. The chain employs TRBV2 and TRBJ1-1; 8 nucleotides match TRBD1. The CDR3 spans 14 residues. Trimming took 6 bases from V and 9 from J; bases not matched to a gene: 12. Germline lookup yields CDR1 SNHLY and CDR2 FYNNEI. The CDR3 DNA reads TGTGCCAGCAGAGAAACAGGGGGAAGAGGTAAAGCTTTCTTT. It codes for CASRETGGRGKAFF.

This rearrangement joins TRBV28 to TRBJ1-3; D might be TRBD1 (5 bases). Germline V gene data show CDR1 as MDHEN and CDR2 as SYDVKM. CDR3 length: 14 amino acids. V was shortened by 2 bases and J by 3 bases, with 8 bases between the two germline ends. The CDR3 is CASSLGGIGNTIYF. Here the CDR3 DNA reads TGTGCCAGCAGTTTAGGGGGAATTGGAAACACCATATATTTT. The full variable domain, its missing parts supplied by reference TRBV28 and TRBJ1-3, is DVKVTQSSRYLVKRTGEKVFLECVQDMDHENMFWYRQDPGLGLRLIYFSYDVKMKEKGDIPEGYSVSREKKERFSLILESASTNQTSMYLCASSLGGIGNTIYFGEGSWLTVV.

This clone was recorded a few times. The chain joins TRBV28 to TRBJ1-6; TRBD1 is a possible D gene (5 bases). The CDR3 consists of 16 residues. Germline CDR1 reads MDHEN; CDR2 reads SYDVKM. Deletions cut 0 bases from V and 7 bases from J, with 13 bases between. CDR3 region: CASSLWGRGGNSPLHF. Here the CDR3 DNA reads TGTGCCAGCAGTTTATGGGGACGGGGAGGGAATTCACCCCTCCACTTT.

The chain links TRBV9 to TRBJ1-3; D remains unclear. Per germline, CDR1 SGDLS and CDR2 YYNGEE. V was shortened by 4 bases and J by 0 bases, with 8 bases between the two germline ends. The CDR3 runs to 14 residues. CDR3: CASSPGLSGNTIYF. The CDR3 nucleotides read TGTGCCAGCAGCCCAGGCCTCTCTGGAAACACCATATATTTT.

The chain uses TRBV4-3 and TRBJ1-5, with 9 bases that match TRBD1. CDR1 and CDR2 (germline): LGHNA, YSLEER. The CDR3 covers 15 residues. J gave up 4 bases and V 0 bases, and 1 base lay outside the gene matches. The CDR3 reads CASSQEDRGNQPQHF. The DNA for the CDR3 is TGCGCCAGCAGCCAAGAGGACAGGGGTAATCAGCCCCAGCATTTT.

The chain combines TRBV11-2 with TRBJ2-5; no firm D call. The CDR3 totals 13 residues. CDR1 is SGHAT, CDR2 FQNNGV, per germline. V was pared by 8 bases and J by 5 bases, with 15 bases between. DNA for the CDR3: TGTGCCAGCCGAAAAATGGGTGGTGAGACCCAGTACTTC. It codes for CASRKMGGETQYF.

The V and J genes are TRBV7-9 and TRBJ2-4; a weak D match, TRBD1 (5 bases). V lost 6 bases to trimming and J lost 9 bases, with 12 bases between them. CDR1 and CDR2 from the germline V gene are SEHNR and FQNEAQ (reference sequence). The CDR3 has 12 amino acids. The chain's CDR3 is CASRSQQGIQYF. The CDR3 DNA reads TGTGCCAGCAGGTCTCAGCAGGGCATTCAGTACTTC. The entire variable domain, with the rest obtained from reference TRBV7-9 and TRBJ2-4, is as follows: DTGVSQNPRHKITKRGQNVTFRCDPISEHNRLYWYRQTLGQGPEFLTYFQNEAQLEKSRLLSDRFSAERPKGSFSTLEIQRTEQGDSAMYLCASRSQQGIQYFGAGTRLSVL.

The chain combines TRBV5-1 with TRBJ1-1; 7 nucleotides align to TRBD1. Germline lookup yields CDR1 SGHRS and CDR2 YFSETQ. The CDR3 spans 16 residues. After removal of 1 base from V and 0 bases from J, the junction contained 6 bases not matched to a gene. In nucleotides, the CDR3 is TGCGCCAGCAGCTTGAATAACAGGGGTGTGAACACTGAAGCTTTCTTT. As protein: CASSLNNRGVNTEAFF.

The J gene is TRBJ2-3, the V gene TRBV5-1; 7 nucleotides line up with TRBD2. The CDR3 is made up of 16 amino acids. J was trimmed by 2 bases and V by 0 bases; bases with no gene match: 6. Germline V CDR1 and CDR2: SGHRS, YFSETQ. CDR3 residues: CASSLGLANPTDTQYF. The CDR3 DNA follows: TGCGCCAGCAGCTTGGGACTAGCCAACCCCACAGATACGCAGTATTTT. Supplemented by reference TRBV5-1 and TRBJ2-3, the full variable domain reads KAGVTQTPRYLIKTRGQQVTLSCSPISGHRSVSWYQQTPGQGLQFLFEYFSETQRNKGNFPGRFSGRQFSNSRSEMNVSTLELGDSALYLCASSLGLANPTDTQYFGPGTRLTVL.

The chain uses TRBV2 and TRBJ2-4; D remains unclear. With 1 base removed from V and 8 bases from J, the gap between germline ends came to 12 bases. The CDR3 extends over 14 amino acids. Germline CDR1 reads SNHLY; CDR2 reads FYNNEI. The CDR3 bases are TGTGCCAGCAGTGAAGTTCAACCGATGGACATTCAGTACTTC. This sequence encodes CASSEVQPMDIQYF. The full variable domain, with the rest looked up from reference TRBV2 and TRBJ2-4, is EPEVTQTPSHQVTQMGQEVILRCVPISNHLYFYWYRQILGQKVEFLVSFYNNEISEKSEIFDDQFSVERPDGSNFTLKIRSTKLEDSAMYFCASSEVQPMDIQYFGAGTRLSVL.

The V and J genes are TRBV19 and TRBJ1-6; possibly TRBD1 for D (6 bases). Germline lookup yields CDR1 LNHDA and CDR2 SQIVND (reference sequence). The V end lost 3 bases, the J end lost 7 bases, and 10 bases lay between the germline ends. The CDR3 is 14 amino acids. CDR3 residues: CASSMYRENSPLHF. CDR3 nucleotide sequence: TGTGCCAGTAGTATGTACAGGGAAAATTCACCCCTCCACTTT.

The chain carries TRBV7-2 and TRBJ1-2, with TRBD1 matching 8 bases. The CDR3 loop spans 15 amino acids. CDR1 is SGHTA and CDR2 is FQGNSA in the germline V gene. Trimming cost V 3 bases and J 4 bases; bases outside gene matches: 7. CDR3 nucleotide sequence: TGTGCCAGCAGCTTGAAGGACAGGGTCAGCTATGGCTACACCTTC. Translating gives CASSLKDRVSYGYTF.

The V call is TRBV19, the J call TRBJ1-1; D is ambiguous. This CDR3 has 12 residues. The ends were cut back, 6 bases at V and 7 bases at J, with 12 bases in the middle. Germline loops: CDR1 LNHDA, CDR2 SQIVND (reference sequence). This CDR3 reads CASSRAGLEAFF. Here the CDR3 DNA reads TGTGCCAGTAGCCGTGCCGGTCTTGAAGCTTTCTTT.

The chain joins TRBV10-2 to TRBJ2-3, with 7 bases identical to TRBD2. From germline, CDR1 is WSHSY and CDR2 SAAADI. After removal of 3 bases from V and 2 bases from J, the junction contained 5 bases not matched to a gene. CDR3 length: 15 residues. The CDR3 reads CASSDGGVFTDTQYF. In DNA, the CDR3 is TGCGCCAGCAGTGATGGGGGGGTATTCACAGATACGCAGTATTTT.

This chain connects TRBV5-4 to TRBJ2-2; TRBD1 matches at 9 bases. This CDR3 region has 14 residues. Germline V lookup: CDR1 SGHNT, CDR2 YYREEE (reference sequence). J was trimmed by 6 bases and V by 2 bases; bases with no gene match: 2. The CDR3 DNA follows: TGTGCCAGCAGCTTACAGGGGGCACCCGGGGAGCTGTTTTTT. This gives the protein CASSLQGAPGELFF.

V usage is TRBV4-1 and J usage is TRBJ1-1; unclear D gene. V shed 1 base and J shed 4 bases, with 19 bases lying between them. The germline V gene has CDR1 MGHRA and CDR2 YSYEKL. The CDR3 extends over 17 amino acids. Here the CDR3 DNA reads TGCGCCAGCAGCCAAGGTTCGGCGGCTCCCCCCGGCACTGAAGCTTTCTTT. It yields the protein CASSQGSAAPPGTEAFF.

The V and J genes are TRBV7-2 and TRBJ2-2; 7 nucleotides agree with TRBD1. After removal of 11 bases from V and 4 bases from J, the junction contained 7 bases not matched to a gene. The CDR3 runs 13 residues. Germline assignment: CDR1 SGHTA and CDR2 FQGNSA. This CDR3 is CAGSTGVTGELFF. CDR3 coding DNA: TGTGCCGGGTCAACAGGGGTCACCGGGGAGCTGTTTTTT.

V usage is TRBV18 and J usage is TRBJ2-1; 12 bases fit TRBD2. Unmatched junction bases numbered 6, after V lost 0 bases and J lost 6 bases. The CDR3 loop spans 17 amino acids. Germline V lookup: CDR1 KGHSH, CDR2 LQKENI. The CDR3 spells CASSPPSSGGATNEQFF. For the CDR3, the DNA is TGTGCCAGCTCACCACCGTCTAGCGGGGGGGCCACCAATGAGCAGTTCTTC.

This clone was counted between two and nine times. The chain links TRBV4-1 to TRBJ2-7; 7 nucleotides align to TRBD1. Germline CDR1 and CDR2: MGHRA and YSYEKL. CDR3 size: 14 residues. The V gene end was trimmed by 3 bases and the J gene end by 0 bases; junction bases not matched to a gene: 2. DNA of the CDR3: TGCGCCAGCAGCCAGGACAGGAGCTCCTACGAGCAGTACGTC. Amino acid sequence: CASSQDRSSYEQYV.

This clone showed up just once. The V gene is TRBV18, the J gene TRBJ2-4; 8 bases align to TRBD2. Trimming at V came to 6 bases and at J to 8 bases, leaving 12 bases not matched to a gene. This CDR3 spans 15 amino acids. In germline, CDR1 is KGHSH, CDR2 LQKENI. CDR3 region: CASSPLSGTRDIQYF. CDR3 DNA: TGTGCCAGCTCGCCGCTCTCCGGGACTAGGGACATTCAGTACTTC. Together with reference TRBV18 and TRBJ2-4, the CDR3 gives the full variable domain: NAGVMQNPRHLVRRRGQEARLRCSPMKGHSHVYWYRQLPEEGLKFMVYLQKENIIDESGMPKERFSAEFPKEGPSILRIQQVVRGDSAAYFCASSPLSGTRDIQYFGAGTRLSVL.

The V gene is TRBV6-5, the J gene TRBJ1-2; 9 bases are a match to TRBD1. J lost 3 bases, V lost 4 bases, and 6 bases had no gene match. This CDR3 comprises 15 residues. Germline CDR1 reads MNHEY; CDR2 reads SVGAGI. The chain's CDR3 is CASSFSWTGDYGYTF. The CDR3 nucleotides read TGTGCCAGCAGTTTTTCTTGGACAGGGGACTATGGCTACACCTTC.

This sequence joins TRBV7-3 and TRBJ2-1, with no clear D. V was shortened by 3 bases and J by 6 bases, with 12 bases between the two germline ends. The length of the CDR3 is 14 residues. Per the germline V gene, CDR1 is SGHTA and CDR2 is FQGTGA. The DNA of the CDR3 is TGTGCCAGCAGCTTTTCGGTTGGATTCAATGAGCAGTTCTTC. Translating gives CASSFSVGFNEQFF.

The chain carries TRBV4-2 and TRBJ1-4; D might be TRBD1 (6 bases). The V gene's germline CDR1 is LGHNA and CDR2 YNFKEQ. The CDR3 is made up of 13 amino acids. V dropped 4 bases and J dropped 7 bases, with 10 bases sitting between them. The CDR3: CASSRGRGEKLFF. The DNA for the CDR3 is TGTGCCAGCAGCCGGGGGCGGGGTGAAAAACTGTTTTTT.

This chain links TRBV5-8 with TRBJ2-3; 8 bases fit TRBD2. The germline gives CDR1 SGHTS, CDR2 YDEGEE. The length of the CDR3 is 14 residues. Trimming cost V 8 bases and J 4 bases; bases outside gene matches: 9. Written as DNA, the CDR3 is TGTGCCAGTCCGGGACTAGGTGTTTCAGATACGCAGTATTTT. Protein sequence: CASPGLGVSDTQYF.

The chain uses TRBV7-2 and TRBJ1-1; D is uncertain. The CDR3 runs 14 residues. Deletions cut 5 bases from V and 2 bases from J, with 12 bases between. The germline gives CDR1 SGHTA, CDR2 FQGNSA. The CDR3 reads CASSQQAGNTEAFF. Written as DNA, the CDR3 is TGTGCCAGCAGCCAGCAGGCGGGAAACACTGAAGCTTTCTTT.